The 25 T cell receptor beta chains below all came from one sample that was sequenced in a study of OX40 agonist ivuxolimab in advanced cancers. Profiling relied on immunoSEQ multiplex PCR, and the TCRdb table lists in-frame clones only, not all of them. There are 70,000 or so clones in the sample; about nine tenths occur only once, and around 0.73% lies in the top ten. This sample comprised CD4+ or CD8+ T cells sorted from blood, obtained in a trial of the OX40 agonist ivuxolimab. The receptor source for this set is an adult with an advanced solid tumor such as melanoma, head and neck, liver or kidney cancer.

V usage is TRBV11-3 and J usage is TRBJ2-1; D ambiguous. Germline V CDR1 and CDR2: SGHNT, YENEEA. V dropped 4 bases and J dropped 6 bases, with 10 bases sitting between them. This CDR3 contains 13 residues. The CDR3: CASSYSHGNEQFF. In DNA, the CDR3 is TGTGCCAGCAGCTATTCCCATGGCAATGAGCAGTTCTTC.

J is TRBJ2-4 and V is TRBV19; possibly TRBD1 or TRBD2 for D (5 bases each). The CDR3 sequence is 17 residues long. The germline V gene has CDR1 LNHDA and CDR2 SQIVND (reference sequence). Trimming left V 3 bases short and J 0 bases short, with 15 bases between. The CDR3 coding sequence is TGTGCCAGTAGTATGGATAAGGGGACCATAGCCAAAAACATTCAGTACTTC. This sequence encodes CASSMDKGTIAKNIQYF.

This rearrangement joins TRBV15 to TRBJ1-4; D is unresolved. The CDR3 spans 14 residues. Germline-derived CDR1 and CDR2 are LNHNV and YYDKDF (reference sequence). V lost 2 bases and J lost 7, with 11 bases in between. The DNA of the CDR3 is TGTGCCACCAGCAGACAGCAAGGTATTGAAAAACTGTTTTTT. It translates to CATSRQQGIEKLFF.

The V gene is TRBV5-6, the J gene TRBJ2-5; 8 bases map to TRBD1. V was pared by 4 bases and J by 4 bases, with 6 bases of the junction left unmatched. CDR1 and CDR2 (germline): SGHDT, YYEEEE. CDR3 length equals 14 residues. The DNA for the CDR3 is TGTGCCAGCAGCCGTCAGGGGGCAGGAGAGACCCAGTACTTC. Translation gives CASSRQGAGETQYF.

The rearrangement joins TRBV6-1 to TRBJ2-7; the D is unclear. This CDR3 is built from 12 residues. CDR1 is MNHNS and CDR2 is SASEGT in the germline V gene. Trimming removed 10 bases from V and 2 bases from J, with 12 bases in between. The CDR3 loop is CATSDIAYEQYF. The CDR3 region has the DNA TGTGCCACCTCCGACATAGCCTACGAGCAGTACTTC.

This chain joins TRBV5-6 and TRBJ1-2; D perhaps matches TRBD1 (5 bases). Trimming cost V 7 bases and J 4 bases, with 14 bases left between them. The CDR3 totals 13 residues. The germline V gene has CDR1 SGHDT and CDR2 YYEEEE. The CDR3 here is CASSGADVYGYTF. As DNA, the CDR3 is TGTGCCAGCTCTGGGGCAGACGTCTATGGCTACACCTTC.

The chain links TRBV5-4 to TRBJ1-2; the D gene is possibly TRBD1 (5 bases). Trimming removed 4 bases from V and 7 bases from J, with 11 bases in between. Germline V gene data show CDR1 as SGHNT and CDR2 as YYREEE (reference sequence). This CDR3 has 12 amino acids. The CDR3 DNA reads as TGTGCCAGCAGCCCCCGAGGGGTTGGCTACACCTTC. It translates to CASSPRGVGYTF.

CDR3 amino acids: CASSYSGGNEKLFF. CDR3 DNA: TGTGCCAGCAGTTACTCCGGAGGCAATGAAAAACTGTTTTTT. The rearrangement links TRBV6-5 to TRBJ1-4; D gene uncertain. Trimming removed 0 bases at V and 5 bases at J, with 7 bases between. CDR1 is MNHEY, CDR2 SVGAGI, per germline. The CDR3 is 14 amino acids.

CDR3 sequence (DNA): TGCGCCAGCAGCGGCTCCGGGACAGGGGGGGGCGAGCAGTACTTC. Its translation: CASSGSGTGGGEQYF. This chain links TRBV4-1 with TRBJ2-7, with 11 positions matching TRBD1. CDR1 and CDR2 (germline): MGHRA, YSYEKL. The length of the CDR3 is 15 residues. V lost 5 bases, J lost 6 bases, and 9 bases stayed unmatched.

This rearrangement joins TRBV27 to TRBJ2-2, with TRBD1 identical over 8 bases. Losses at the gene ends were 8 bases for V and 4 bases for J; bases not matched to a gene: 12. CDR3 length equals 16 residues. The germline gives CDR1 MNHEY, CDR2 SMNVEV (reference sequence). CDR3 sequence reads: CASQATWTGRTGELFF. The CDR3 DNA reads TGTGCCAGCCAAGCCACCTGGACAGGGCGCACCGGGGAGCTGTTTTTT.

V usage is TRBV4-2 and J usage is TRBJ2-3; 9 bases map to TRBD2. Germline CDR1 LGHNA, CDR2 YNFKEQ. V lost 1 base to trimming and J lost 4 bases; unmatched junction nucleotides: 6. This CDR3 spans 16 amino acids. Written as DNA, the CDR3 is TGTGCCAGCAGCCAAGGTGGCGGGGGGGCAGCAGATACGCAGTATTTT. It codes for CASSQGGGGAADTQYF.

The chain joins TRBV4-1 to TRBJ1-4; D not resolved. This CDR3 spans 16 amino acids. Trimming shortened V by 3 bases and J by 0 bases, and 11 bases separated the two germline ends. From germline, CDR1 is MGHRA and CDR2 YSYEKL. CDR3 sequence (DNA): TGCGCCAGCAGCCAGACCTACTCCGCAACTAATGAAAAACTGTTTTTT. It encodes CASSQTYSATNEKLFF.

The V gene is TRBV19, the J gene TRBJ1-2; 7 bases are a match to TRBD1. The V gene end was trimmed by 5 bases and the J gene end by 4 bases; junction bases not matched to a gene: 10. The CDR3 runs to 15 residues. Germline assignment: CDR1 LNHDA and CDR2 SQIVND (reference sequence). CDR3 nucleotides: TGTGCCAGTAGTCGTAAGCCCCGGGACAGCTATGGCTACACCTTC. Amino acids: CASSRKPRDSYGYTF.

This clone was seen a single time. This sequence joins TRBV9 and TRBJ1-3, with D possibly being TRBD1 (6 bases). V was pared by 6 bases and J by 5 bases, with 18 bases between. CDR3 size: 15 residues. CDR1 SGDLS and CDR2 YYNGEE come from the germline V gene. The CDR3 region has the DNA TGTGCCAGCACCTCTCGAGGGGGAGGGCGAAACACCATATATTTT. Its protein is CASTSRGGGRNTIYF. The full variable domain, with the rest looked up from reference TRBV9 and TRBJ1-3, is DSGVTQTPKHLITATGQRVTLRCSPRSGDLSVYWYQQSLDQGLQFLIQYYNGEERAKGNILERFSAQQFPDLHSELNLSSLELGDSALYFCASTSRGGGRNTIYFGEGSWLTVV.

V is TRBV5-1 and J is TRBJ1-2; D is ambiguous. V gave up 4 bases and J gave up 7 bases, with 11 bases separating them. This CDR3 comprises 12 residues. Germline values: CDR1 SGHRS, CDR2 YFSETQ. The CDR3 DNA reads as TGCGCCAGCAGCCCAAACAGAGGTGGCTACACCTTC. Translated, it gives CASSPNRGGYTF.

The rearrangement uses TRBV6-6 and TRBJ2-1, with 10 bases fitting TRBD1. The CDR3 spans 15 residues. Losses at the gene ends were 5 bases for V and 7 bases for J; bases not matched to a gene: 8. Germline CDR1 and CDR2: MNHNY and SVGAGI (reference sequence). DNA for the CDR3: TGTGCCAGCAGTAGCCGGGACAGGGGATTTAATGAGCAGTTCTTC. Translation: CASSSRDRGFNEQFF.

This rearrangement joins TRBV11-2 to TRBJ2-4, with D uncertain. The ends were cut back, 1 base at V and 6 bases at J, with 13 bases in the middle. CDR3 length: 15 residues. Germline CDR1 reads SGHAT; CDR2 reads FQNNGV. The CDR3 nucleotides read TGTGCCAGCAGCTTAGGGGATGGCCTCCTAAACATTCAGTACTTC. Its protein is CASSLGDGLLNIQYF.

The V call is TRBV29-1, the J call TRBJ2-5; TRBD2 might be the D (5 bases). The CDR3 is 12 residues long. Germline values: CDR1 SQVTM, CDR2 ANQGSEA. V was shortened by 4 bases and J by 5 bases, with 11 bases between the two germline ends. CDR3 protein: CSVVSGWETQYF. Here the CDR3 DNA reads TGCAGCGTTGTTTCGGGGTGGGAGACCCAGTACTTC. The whole variable domain, remainder taken from reference TRBV29-1 and TRBJ2-5, is SAVISQKPSRDICQRGTSLTIQCQVDSQVTMMFWYRQQPGQSLTLIATANQGSEATYESGFVIDKFPISRPNLTFSTLTVSNMSPEDSSIYLCSVVSGWETQYFGPGTRLLVL.

This clone was observed a single time. This sequence joins TRBV7-2 and TRBJ1-2, with D maybe TRBD1 (6 bases). CDR1 and CDR2 (germline): SGHTA, FQGNSA. Trimming took off 5 bases at V and 2 bases at J, with 12 bases between the two ends. The CDR3 spans 14 residues. CDR3 amino acids: CASSPQGGNYGYTF. The CDR3 DNA reads as TGTGCCAGCAGCCCACAGGGTGGGAACTATGGCTACACCTTC.

The J gene is TRBJ2-1, the V gene TRBV21-1; the table calls TRBD2, which could not be checked here. TRBV21-1 is shown as a pseudogene. The CDR3 runs 15 residues. The CDR3 coding sequence is TGTGCCAGGCCGGGGGGAGCGGGAGAAGGTCCTGAGCAGTTCTTC. It codes for CARPGGAGEGPEQFF.

The gene calls are TRBV7-2 and TRBJ2-3, with D hard to call. The CDR3 runs to 12 residues. Germline CDR1 reads SGHTA; CDR2 reads FQGNSA. Trimming pared 5 bases from V and 2 bases from J, leaving 5 bases between. This chain's CDR3 is CASSRYTDTQYF. The CDR3 DNA reads as TGTGCCAGCAGCCGTTACACAGATACGCAGTATTTT.

J is TRBJ2-7 and V is TRBV28; no reliable D call. The ends were cut back, 3 bases at V and 0 bases at J, with 6 bases in the middle. In germline, CDR1 is MDHEN, CDR2 SYDVKM. This CDR3 comprises 13 residues. CDR3 in amino acids: CASSFGVSYEQYF. DNA of the CDR3: TGTGCCAGCAGTTTTGGGGTCTCCTACGAGCAGTACTTC.

The CDR3 here is CASSYSGSERGETQYF. Written as DNA, the CDR3 is TGTGCCAGCAGTTACTCTGGTAGCGAGAGAGGGGAGACCCAGTACTTC. The chain employs TRBV6-6 and TRBJ2-5; D possibly corresponds to TRBD2 (5 bases). CDR1 is MNHNY, CDR2 SVGAGI, per germline (reference sequence). The CDR3 has 16 amino acids. Trimming stripped 0 bases from V and 5 bases from J, with 16 bases between.

The chain recombines TRBV7-9 with TRBJ1-2, with 10 bases that match TRBD1. Germline CDR1 SEHNR, CDR2 FQNEAQ (reference sequence). V trimming: 11 bases; J trimming: 0 bases; junction bases outside the gene matches: 9. The CDR3 contains 15 residues. The CDR3 nucleotides read TGTGCCCTGGGGACAGGGGTAACATCTAACTATGGCTACACCTTC. Amino acids: CALGTGVTSNYGYTF. The full variable domain, completed using reference TRBV7-9 and TRBJ1-2, is DTGVSQNPRHKITKRGQNVTFRCDPISEHNRLYWYRQTLGQGPEFLTYFQNEAQLEKSRLLSDRFSAERPKGSFSTLEIQRTEQGDSAMYLCALGTGVTSNYGYTFGSGTRLTVV.

This clone showed up just once. This rearrangement joins TRBV5-1 to TRBJ1-1; 10 bases agree with TRBD1. The V and J ends lost 2 bases and 5 bases, in that order; junction bases with no gene match: 6. Germline V lookup: CDR1 SGHRS, CDR2 YFSETQ. This CDR3 comprises 15 residues. This CDR3 reads CASSLRQGAGTEAFF. As DNA, the CDR3 is TGCGCCAGCAGCTTAAGACAGGGGGCGGGGACTGAAGCTTTCTTT.